This T cell receptor (beta chain) was sequenced in a study of regulatory T cells in long-lasting Graves disease (dated by TCRdb to the early 2020s). Regarding the research as a whole: In the newly diagnosed Graves' disease group, patients had been taking antithyroid drugs for less than 3 months. Peripheral blood TCR sequencing and RNA sequencing compared persistent Graves' disease patients with newly diagnosed Graves' disease patients. The study took place in China and was registered as a clinical trial. TCR sequencing covered roughly 13 persistent and roughly 20 newly diagnosed Graves' disease patients, around 35 samples in total. Results and caveats for the whole study, not just this receptor: More public clonotypes were shared among persistent patients (under 3,000) than among newly diagnosed patients (966). Compared with newly diagnosed patients, persistent Graves' disease patients had lower TCR Shannon entropy and fewer highly expanded clones, which suggests clonal expansion. The authors acknowledged the small sample size as a limitation that may reduce accuracy. Only peripheral blood was studied, because thyroid tissue, the primary lesion, was inaccessible. Only the TCR beta chain was sequenced and analyzed. Persistent disease showed preferential use of TRBV28, TRBJ1-2 and TRBJ2-5, whereas newly diagnosed disease favored TRBV20-1 and TRBJ2-1.

V loses 2 bases of germline sequence and J loses 1 base, and the interval between the two ends is 10 bases. The CDR3 contains 15 residues, cysteine and phenylalanine counted. CDR3 DNA is the only sequence kept; it has 45 bases, read in frame from the first base. The germline V gene specifies SGHTS as CDR1 and YDEGEE as CDR2. Receptor amplification or capture employed multiplex PCR. Reads for this sample came from an Illumina HiSeq 4000. CDR3 regions were amplified by Arm-PCR with iRepertoire HTBI primers to construct TCR beta libraries. Before sequencing, the PCR products underwent gel purification. Per the original workflow: A total of fewer than 70 TRBV and more than twelve TRBJ segments were identified across samples and were used for gene usage analysis of CDR3 amino acid clonotypes. COPE and FqMerger were used to merge the filtered high-quality paired reads into contigs. BLAST was used to align contigs to IMGT TRBV, TRBD and TRBJ reference genes, with CDR3 defined following IMGT. Clonotypes above 0.1% frequency were classified as highly expanded clones. Shannon entropy served as the measure of repertoire diversity, while the Gini coefficient captured V-J evenness. A clonotype was considered public if more than one individual shared it. Starting from the raw public reads, TCRdb applied fastp trimming at Q25, assembled clones with MiXCR and retained in-frame beta chains. Rows are combined by CDR3 protein, so each entry shows the most common genes and DNA. TCRdb assigned the V and J calls; the authors' analysis was not used. The sample profile shows 400,000 to 500,000 distinct CDR3 sequences; about 17% of them were found once. Together, the top ten hold 20% to 25% of the sample.

In this sample, this clonotype turned up a few times. The antigen this receptor binds is unknown. No much larger clonotype is one base removed from it; base qualities were not supplied. In light of the paper, this sample's time point label describes: newly diagnosed GD, antithyroid drugs for less than 3 months. For both TCR sequencing and RNA sequencing, RNA was extracted from PBMCs in TRIzol. Graves' disease was diagnosed according to American Thyroid Association guidelines. The patients came from an endocrinology department in Xi'an, China. Each patient gave roughly 8.4 milliliters of peripheral blood, collected in an EDTA anticoagulant tube. Ficoll Paque Plus density gradient separation was used to isolate PBMCs, and no further T cell sorting was done. An Agilent 2100 Bioanalyzer and agarose gel were used to check RNA quality, while a NanoDrop 2000 measured RNA concentration. The same sample was also used in a study of T cells in Graves' hyperthyroidism and ophthalmopathy. Drawing on the second study: Stable Graves' hyperthyroidism was defined as no progression to ophthalmopathy during 18 months of follow-up. Hyperthyroidism patients were newly diagnosed, had a disease duration of under 2 months, and were aged 18 to 65 years. The study excluded patients with uncontrolled infections, other autoimmune diseases, pregnancy or lactation. Diagnoses were established on the basis of clinical symptoms, serum thyroxine and TRAb, thyroid ultrasound, and orbital computed tomography. For the first round of RT-PCR on the TCR CDR3, the HTBI primer set was used together with the Qiagen OneStep RT-PCR kit. Most expanded thyroid clonotypes (frequency above 0.001) were also detected in blood, suggesting blood repertoires may reflect thyroid immune responses. A model built on a 13 V-J signature distinguished ophthalmopathy from stable hyperthyroidism, reaching over 85% sensitivity and under 84% specificity in cross-validation and 80%/75% in testing. In validation, the model predicted progression to ophthalmopathy with roughly 70% sensitivity and about 73% specificity, a median of about 6.7 months before onset. A discovery cohort of around 100 patients, roughly 45 with Graves' ophthalmopathy and over 55 with stable Graves' hyperthyroidism, was used to find distinguishing TCR V-J signatures. An independent validation cohort of about 19 hyperthyroidism patients and roughly 16 patients who later progressed to ophthalmopathy tested prospective prediction of ophthalmopathy. The 85 to 100 discovery patients were randomly split 7:3 into training and test sets. In roughly six Graves' hyperthyroidism patients, the study also compared T-cell repertoires from thyroid tissue with T-cell repertoires from blood. Following sampling, methimazole starting at 30 mg daily was given to hyperthyroidism patients, and high-dose intravenous methylprednisolone was given to ophthalmopathy patients. Libraries were constructed in a second round of multiplex PCR, after which size selection and purification were performed. Libraries were sequenced paired-end with 100 bp reads on an Illumina HiSeq2000. SOAPnuke was used to process the raw data, with reads discarded if the reads contained adapters or uncalled bases, had a mean Phred below 15, or lacked an exact constant-primer or identifier match. High-quality paired reads were merged with COPE v1.2.5, and unique nucleotide sequences were defined as clonotypes. MiTCR v1.1 was used to align clonotypes to the IMGT TRBV, TRBD and TRBJ reference segments. Analysis was restricted to V-J combinations with a frequency above 0.0001, which covered about 99% of repertoires. A TCS score was defined as the ratio between F50 (clonal expansion) and ExV (chaos), using BLOSUM62-based TCRdist between CDR3 peptides within each V-J. Welch's t-statistics and random forest reduced several hundred V-J features to about 12, which were used in a naive Bayes classifier (R e1071). No statistical method was used to set the sample size in advance, and investigators knew the group allocation. The paper reports TCR Vbeta CDR3 sequencing of approximately 130 peripheral blood samples: 43 ophthalmopathy, 75 to 80 hyperthyroidism and roughly 17 progressor patients.

The receptor's source is a woman under 30 with Graves disease. Donor details come from another sample of the same person, matched by shared clones. The chain was built from TRBV5-8 and TRBJ2-1, with the D gene not confidently named. The sequences come from peripheral blood mononuclear cells (PBMCs), collected at new diagnosis, from a patient treated with antithyroid drugs. At the DNA level, the sequence is TGTGCCAGCAGCTTAGAAACCAATTCCTACAATGAGCAGTTCTTC. Translation gives CASSLETNSYNEQFF.